This paragraph covers one TCR beta chain sequence. These data belong to a study of blood T cell repertoires in COVID-19. The protocol was immunoSEQ multiplex PCR, while the TCRdb copy is restricted to in-frame clones and leaves out a portion. The sample lists fewer than 70,000 clones, over 75% occurring once. Looked up from germline, CDR1 is MDHEN and CDR2 is SYDVKM. V lost 3 bases and J lost 2, with 16 bases in between. This CDR3 region has 17 residues. The sequence was collected from a man aged 45-60 years with acute or convalescent COVID-19. This chain links TRBV28 with TRBJ1-4; the D gene is possibly TRBD1 (6 bases). Sequences were obtained from peripheral blood. This CDR3 reads CASSLSLKDSTNEKLFF. DNA of the CDR3: TGTGCCAGCAGTTTGTCCCTCAAGGACAGCACTAATGAAAAACTGTTTTTT.